Below are 23 T cell receptor beta chains sequenced from a single sample in a study of cytomegalovirus exposure and HLA in healthy donors (dated by TCRdb to 2015 to 2018). The receptor library was made with the immunoSEQ multiplex PCR assay. Held by TCRdb, this immuneACCESS table contains in-frame sequences only and omits some clones. Under half of the omission traces to an unresolved V gene where checked; the cause of the rest is unknown. The sample profile shows approximately 200,000 clones; roughly 77% of them were found once. The top ten clonotypes cover about 1.2% of the sample. The sequenced material came from PBMCs. Receptors were obtained from a woman between 25 and 40 years old in good health and CMV-seronegative.

This chain connects TRBV29-1 to TRBJ2-1; 9 positions match TRBD2. V lost 5 bases to trimming and J lost 6 bases; unmatched junction nucleotides: 8. Germline lookup yields CDR1 SQVTM and CDR2 ANQGSEA. CDR3 length equals 14 residues. CDR3 coding DNA: TGCAGCGTTCCGATAGCGGGAGTGGGCAATGAGCAGTTCTTC. Its translation is CSVPIAGVGNEQFF.

The rearrangement uses TRBV29-1 and TRBJ2-7; 15 nucleotides agree with TRBD2. Germline trimming cut 7 bases from V and 7 bases from J; bases unmatched to any gene: 8. The CDR3 runs to 14 residues. Germline V CDR1 and CDR2: SQVTM, ANQGSEA. As DNA, the CDR3 is TGCAGCGGTGGACTAGCGGGAGGGCCGGGGGAGCAGTACTTC. This codes for CSGGLAGGPGEQYF.

The chain combines TRBV12-2 with TRBJ2-2; the table's D gene call, TRBD1, was not cross checked with the DNA. TRBV12-2 is tagged as a pseudogene. The CDR3 consists of 16 residues. CDR3 amino acids: CASRLGTGENTGELFF. CDR3 nucleotide sequence: TGTGCAAGTCGCTTAGGGACAGGGGAGAACACCGGGGAGCTGTTTTTT.

This clone occurred a few times. The CDR3 DNA reads as TGTGCTAGTGGTTTGGGGCCTTTGAGGGATGAGCAGTTCTTC. Its translation is CASGLGPLRDEQFF. The rearrangement joins TRBV12-5 to TRBJ2-1, with a tentative D call TRBD2 (5 bases). The CDR3 loop spans 14 amino acids. Germline V gene data show CDR1 as LGHNT and CDR2 as FRNRAP. The V end lost 1 base, the J end lost 8 bases, and 12 bases lay between the germline ends.

The gene calls are TRBV10-3 and TRBJ2-7; D is unresolved. The germline gives CDR1 ENHRY, CDR2 SYGVKD. CDR3 length: 13 residues. Trimming cost V 7 bases and J 3 bases, with 13 bases left between them. The CDR3 sequence: CAITPSLIYEQYF. In DNA form, the CDR3 reads TGTGCCATCACCCCTTCACTGATCTACGAGCAGTACTTC.

Worth noting for this clone: In the same sample, other DNA sequences code for this CDR3. The gene calls are TRBV5-1 and TRBJ2-7; D ambiguous. The germline CDR1 and CDR2 sequences are SGHRS and YFSETQ. V was pared by 3 bases and J by 4 bases, with 5 bases between. This CDR3 is built from 11 residues. CDR3 sequence (DNA): TGCGCCAGCAGCTCTAATTACGAGCAGTACTTC. Protein sequence: CASSSNYEQYF.

This chain joins TRBV30 and TRBJ2-7; 9 nucleotides line up with TRBD1. In germline, CDR1 is GTSNPN, CDR2 SVGIG (reference sequence). V trimming: 7 bases; J trimming: 5 bases; junction bases outside the gene matches: 6. This CDR3 is 12 amino acids long. CDR3 bases: TGTGCCTTTAAAGACAGGGGGAACGAGCAGTACTTC. As protein: CAFKDRGNEQYF.

This chain uses TRBV27 with TRBJ1-6; D is possibly TRBD1 (6 bases). V was clipped by 6 bases and J by 7 bases, with 22 bases between them. Germline V gene data show CDR1 as MNHEY and CDR2 as SMNVEV (reference sequence). CDR3 size: 17 residues. The CDR3 reads CASRISFSDRLNSPLHF. Written as DNA, the CDR3 is TGTGCCAGCAGAATTTCCTTCTCGGACAGACTGAATTCACCCCTCCACTTT.

The rearrangement links TRBV10-1 to TRBJ1-6, with no clear D. V lost 0 bases, J lost 1 base, and 7 bases lay in between. CDR1 is WNHNN and CDR2 is SYGVQD in the germline V gene (reference sequence). This CDR3 region has 16 residues. CDR3 sequence (DNA): TGCGCCAGCAGTGAGTCCGCAGGATCCTATAATTCACCCCTCCACTTT. It translates to CASSESAGSYNSPLHF.

In its sample, this clone was seen a few times. The J gene is TRBJ2-1, the V gene TRBV5-6, with a weak D call TRBD2 (6 bases). This CDR3 region has 14 residues. CDR1 is SGHDT and CDR2 is YYEEEE in the germline V gene. V was cut by 2 bases and J by 8 bases, with 14 bases left in between. CDR3 nucleotide sequence: TGTGCCAGCAGCTTAACGGGAGCGCCAGATGAGCAGTTCTTC. Amino acid sequence: CASSLTGAPDEQFF. Filled out from reference TRBV5-6 and TRBJ2-1, the complete variable domain reads DAGVTQSPTHLIKTRGQQVTLRCSPKSGHDTVSWYQQALGQGPQFIFQYYEEEERQRGNFPDRFSGHQFPNYSSELNVNALLLGDSALYLCASSLTGAPDEQFFGPGTRLTVL.

This chain joins TRBV18 and TRBJ1-2, with 7 bases matching TRBD1. The CDR3 sequence is 18 residues long. V dropped 0 bases and J dropped 2; count of bases not matched to a gene: 12. CDR1 KGHSH and CDR2 LQKENI come from the germline V gene. This CDR3 is CASSPPTTGVLLNYGYTF. For the CDR3, the DNA is TGTGCCAGCTCACCACCGACCACAGGGGTCCTACTCAACTATGGCTACACCTTC.

The chain links TRBV5-1 to TRBJ2-6, with 8 bases identical to TRBD1. The CDR3 is 17 amino acids. The germline V gene has CDR1 SGHRS and CDR2 YFSETQ. The J segment lost 1 base and the V segment lost 4 bases, leaving 7 bases of the junction unmatched. The CDR3 spells CASSLGQGTSGANVLTF. The CDR3 DNA sequence: TGCGCCAGCAGCCTTGGACAGGGAACATCTGGGGCCAACGTCCTGACTTTC.

This chain links TRBV7-9 with TRBJ2-3; 9 bases are shared with TRBD2. The germline gives CDR1 SEHNR, CDR2 FQNEAQ (reference sequence). Trimming removed 4 bases from V and 5 bases from J; junction bases left unmatched: 10. The CDR3 has 16 residues. In nucleotides, the CDR3 is TGTGCCAGCAGCTCTCAGCGGGGGGCCGGGGGAGATACGCAGTATTTT. Its translation: CASSSQRGAGGDTQYF.

The chain employs TRBV9 and TRBJ1-1; 8 bases map to TRBD1. V shed 3 bases and J 2 bases; nucleotides not matched to a gene: 6. CDR3 size: 15 residues. Germline CDR1 is SGDLS and CDR2 is YYNGEE. CDR3 region: CASSAPQGANTEAFF. The CDR3, as DNA: TGTGCCAGCAGCGCTCCTCAGGGGGCCAACACTGAAGCTTTCTTT.

This chain uses TRBV7-9 with TRBJ2-6, with 9 bases identical to TRBD1. J was trimmed by 1 base and V by 7 bases; bases with no gene match: 11. The CDR3 has 18 amino acids. CDR1 and CDR2 from the germline V gene are SEHNR and FQNEAQ (reference sequence). The CDR3, as DNA: TGTGCCAGCACCACCCTCCGACAGGGGGTTTCTGGGGCCAACGTCCTGACTTTC. It specifies CASTTLRQGVSGANVLTF.

This sequence joins TRBV5-6 and TRBJ1-2; D possibly corresponds to TRBD1 (6 bases). This CDR3 has 14 residues. Looked up from germline, CDR1 is SGHDT and CDR2 is YYEEEE. V was pared by 7 bases and J by 4 bases, with 17 bases between. The CDR3: CASVGQFLSYGYTF. The DNA for the CDR3 is TGTGCCAGCGTAGGACAGTTCCTTAGCTATGGCTACACCTTC.

This chain joins TRBV4-1 and TRBJ1-1, with D unclear. The germline V gene encodes CDR1 MGHRA and CDR2 YSYEKL. The V gene lost 0 bases and the J gene lost 0 bases, with 8 bases spanning the gap. This CDR3 contains 15 residues. The CDR3 nucleotides are TGCGCCAGCAGCCAAGATGGGCCGATGAACACTGAAGCTTTCTTT. It translates to CASSQDGPMNTEAFF.

This clone has more than one count but fewer than ten. This sequence joins TRBV5-6 and TRBJ1-6; the match to TRBD1 covers 9 bases. V shed 4 bases and J 9 bases; nucleotides not matched to a gene: 5. From germline, CDR1 is SGHDT and CDR2 YYEEEE. This CDR3 has 14 residues. The CDR3 is CASSRTGEASPLHF. Here the CDR3 DNA reads TGTGCCAGCAGCCGGACAGGGGAGGCTTCACCCCTCCACTTT.

The rearrangement joins TRBV7-9 to TRBJ1-2; tentative D call: TRBD1 (6 bases). Looked up from germline, CDR1 is SEHNR and CDR2 is FQNEAQ (reference sequence). The CDR3 consists of 14 residues. Trimming shortened V by 2 bases and J by 8 bases, and 15 bases separated the two germline ends. This CDR3 reads CASSLLTGLEGYTF. DNA of the CDR3: TGTGCCAGCAGCTTACTGACAGGCCTAGAGGGCTACACCTTC. The whole variable domain, remainder taken from reference TRBV7-9 and TRBJ1-2, is DTGVSQNPRHKITKRGQNVTFRCDPISEHNRLYWYRQTLGQGPEFLTYFQNEAQLEKSRLLSDRFSAERPKGSFSTLEIQRTEQGDSAMYLCASSLLTGLEGYTFGSGTRLTVV.

CDR3 residues: CASSSSGTGARNQPQHF. The DNA of the CDR3 is TGTGCCAGCAGTTCCTCCGGGACAGGGGCCAGGAATCAGCCCCAGCATTTT. The chain carries TRBV27 and TRBJ1-5; 10 bases fit TRBD1. V shed 4 bases and J 4 bases; nucleotides not matched to a gene: 10. CDR1 is MNHEY and CDR2 is SMNVEV in the germline V gene (reference sequence). CDR3 length: 17 amino acids.

The V call is TRBV10-2, the J call TRBJ2-1; 9 nucleotides match TRBD1. Per the germline V gene, CDR1 is WSHSY and CDR2 is SAAADI. The CDR3 sequence is 16 residues long. J gave up 7 bases and V 5 bases, and 12 bases lay outside the gene matches. The CDR3 bases are TGCGCCAGCAGTCAGAGCACCGGGACAGGGTTAAATGAGCAGTTCTTC. This gives the protein CASSQSTGTGLNEQFF.

The table lists this clone with a few counts. V and J are TRBV28 and TRBJ2-7; 15 bases agree with TRBD2. The CDR3 is 17 residues long. Germline CDR1 is MDHEN and CDR2 is SYDVKM. Trimming cost V 5 bases and J 3 bases; bases outside gene matches: 8. CDR3 nucleotides: TGTGCCAGCAGTACTGGACTAGCGGGAGGGCATTACTACGAGCAGTACTTC. As protein: CASSTGLAGGHYYEQYF.

The rearrangement joins TRBV2 to TRBJ1-3, with D perhaps matching TRBD1 (5 bases). Germline CDR1 and CDR2: SNHLY and FYNNEI. The CDR3 totals 13 residues. The V end was cut by 8 bases, the J end by 5 bases, with 13 bases between. The CDR3 coding sequence is TGTGCCAGCGGGGCCAGGGAAAGAAACACCATATATTTT. Amino acids: CASGARERNTIYF.